A single sample is the source of the 25 T cell receptor beta chains below, sequenced in a study of blood T cell repertoires in COVID-19. Sequencing used immunoSEQ multiplex PCR; TCRdb keeps in-frame clones, though not all of them. In the table there are over 300,000 clones, approximately 84% of which are singletons. Specimen: PBMCs or T cells enriched from blood (not recorded which). The receptors shown here come from a woman under 30 who had recovered from COVID-19.

V and J are TRBV7-6 and TRBJ1-6; perhaps TRBD1 as D (5 bases). The V gene lost 5 bases and the J gene lost 9 bases, with 17 bases spanning the gap. The length of the CDR3 is 15 residues. Looked up from germline, CDR1 is SGHVS and CDR2 is FNYEAQ. CDR3 amino acids: CASSDPRSRGSPLHF. The CDR3, as DNA: TGTGCCAGCAGCGACCCCAGAAGTAGGGGTTCACCCCTCCACTTT.

This clone has more than one count but fewer than ten. V and J are TRBV28 and TRBJ1-5; 9 bases are a match to TRBD1. CDR1 and CDR2 (germline): MDHEN, SYDVKM. The ends lost 4 bases at V and 5 bases at J; junction bases unmatched: 9. This CDR3 is built from 16 residues. The CDR3 region is CASSSRTGVEDQPQHF. CDR3 nucleotides: TGTGCCAGCAGTTCCCGGACAGGGGTGGAGGATCAGCCCCAGCATTTT.

The V gene is TRBV27, the J gene TRBJ2-7, with D maybe TRBD1 (6 bases). Germline V gene sequence: CDR1 MNHEY, CDR2 SMNVEV (reference sequence). This CDR3 region has 13 residues. V was clipped by 2 bases and J by 6 bases, with 11 bases between them. CDR3 protein: CASSLGGSREQYF. The DNA of the CDR3 is TGTGCCAGCAGTTTAGGGGGCTCCCGCGAGCAGTACTTC.

This rearrangement joins TRBV3-1 (or the pseudogene TRBV3-2) to TRBJ2-7, with no clear D. CDR1 LGHDT and CDR2 YNNKEL come from the germline V gene (reference sequence). The CDR3 has 15 amino acids. V was clipped by 0 bases and J by 2 bases, with 11 bases between them. CDR3 residues: CASSQDGGPTYEQYF. The CDR3 region has the DNA TGTGCCAGCAGCCAAGACGGTGGGCCTACCTACGAGCAGTACTTC.

The V and J genes are TRBV3-1 (or the pseudogene TRBV3-2) and TRBJ2-5, with a tentative D call TRBD1 (5 bases). V was clipped by 4 bases and J by 1 base, with 16 bases between them. This CDR3 has 16 amino acids. CDR1 is LGHDT and CDR2 is YNNKEL in the germline V gene (reference sequence). The CDR3, as DNA: TGTGCCAGCAGCCCGCTCACATGGGGCCTCCAAGAGACCCAGTACTTC. This sequence encodes CASSPLTWGLQETQYF.

This chain links TRBV5-1 with TRBJ2-1; TRBD2 aligns across 14 bases. The CDR3 is 17 residues long. Losses at the gene ends were 0 bases for V and 7 bases for J; bases not matched to a gene: 6. Germline loops: CDR1 SGHRS, CDR2 YFSETQ. The CDR3 sequence is CASSLGLAGGFRNEQFF. CDR3 nucleotides: TGCGCCAGCAGCTTGGGACTAGCGGGAGGGTTTAGGAATGAGCAGTTCTTC.

The rearrangement uses TRBV4-1 and TRBJ1-2; TRBD1 might be the D (6 bases). The V gene lost 0 bases and the J gene lost 3 bases, with 11 bases spanning the gap. The CDR3 sequence is 15 residues long. CDR1 MGHRA and CDR2 YSYEKL come from the germline V gene. CDR3 nucleotide sequence: TGCGCCAGCAGCCAAGATCAGGGGAACGACTATGGCTACACCTTC. Amino acids: CASSQDQGNDYGYTF.

The rearrangement links TRBV6-5 to TRBJ2-3, with TRBD2 identical over 8 bases. The CDR3 runs to 16 residues. CDR1 and CDR2 from the germline V gene are MNHEY and SVGAGI. The ends lost 0 bases at V and 4 bases at J; junction bases unmatched: 6. The chain's CDR3 is CASSYSTSGRPDTQYF. CDR3 bases: TGTGCCAGCAGTTACTCGACCAGCGGGAGACCAGATACGCAGTATTTT.

The chain recombines TRBV6-5 with TRBJ1-4; 10 bases are shared with TRBD1. The junction had 3 bases not matched to a gene; V was cut back by 2 bases and J by 6 bases. Germline V gene sequence: CDR1 MNHEY, CDR2 SVGAGI. This CDR3 has 15 residues. The CDR3 sequence is CASSYEGQGDEKLFF. CDR3 sequence (DNA): TGTGCCAGCAGTTACGAAGGACAGGGGGATGAAAAACTGTTTTTT.

This sequence joins TRBV4-2 and TRBJ1-4; 7 bases align to TRBD1. With 2 bases clipped from V and 2 bases from J, the junction kept 5 bases outside the gene matches. Germline CDR1 reads LGHNA; CDR2 reads YNFKEQ. The CDR3 totals 16 residues. The CDR3, as DNA: TGTGCCAGCAGCCAACAACCGGGACAGACTAATGAAAAACTGTTTTTT. Amino acid sequence: CASSQQPGQTNEKLFF.

V is TRBV20-1 and J is TRBJ2-6, with a possible D match to TRBD1 (6 bases). The germline V gene has CDR1 DFQATT and CDR2 SNEGSKA (reference sequence). The CDR3 spans 16 residues. Trimming removed 6 bases from V and 3 bases from J, with 18 bases in between. CDR3 nucleotides: TGCAGTGCAAGTGCAGGGGTTAAAGGTGGGGCCAACGTCCTGACTTTC. Encoded protein: CSASAGVKGGANVLTF.

The rearrangement joins TRBV3-1 (or the pseudogene TRBV3-2) to TRBJ2-1; 8 nucleotides line up with TRBD2. With 2 bases clipped from V and 9 bases from J, the junction kept 3 bases outside the gene matches. Per the germline V gene, CDR1 is LGHDT and CDR2 is YNNKEL (reference sequence). The CDR3 sequence is 13 residues long. CDR3 in amino acids: CASSQSAGGEQFF. CDR3 bases: TGTGCCAGCAGCCAATCTGCGGGGGGTGAGCAGTTCTTC.

The rearrangement joins TRBV5-1 to TRBJ2-2; D is uncertain. CDR1 SGHRS and CDR2 YFSETQ come from the germline V gene. V was cut by 5 bases and J by 5 bases, with 4 bases left in between. The CDR3 spans 11 residues. The CDR3 region has the DNA TGCGCCAGCAGGGAGACCGGGGAGCTGTTTTTT. This translates into CASRETGELFF.

The chain couples TRBV4-1 to TRBJ2-3; D remains unclear. Trimming shortened V by 1 base and J by 6 bases, and 5 bases separated the two germline ends. The CDR3 is 12 amino acids. Germline CDR1 reads MGHRA; CDR2 reads YSYEKL. The CDR3 nucleotides read TGCGCCAGCAGCCAAGTTTCTGATACGCAGTATTTT. Amino acid sequence: CASSQVSDTQYF.

The gene calls are TRBV6-5 and TRBJ2-1; D is possibly TRBD1 (6 bases). This CDR3 contains 13 residues. Germline CDR1 MNHEY, CDR2 SVGAGI. V lost 6 bases to trimming and J lost 9 bases, with 15 bases between them. CDR3 sequence reads: CASSAQQGIEQFF. The CDR3 DNA is TGTGCCAGCAGCGCACAACAGGGAATTGAGCAGTTCTTC.

The chain joins TRBV10-3 to TRBJ1-1, with D possibly matching TRBD1 (5 bases). Germline lookup yields CDR1 ENHRY and CDR2 SYGVKD. With 3 bases removed from V and 2 bases from J, the gap between germline ends came to 13 bases. The CDR3 is 15 residues long. CDR3 bases: TGTGCCATCAGTGAAAGTTGGGGGGTAAACACTGAAGCTTTCTTT. Translated: CAISESWGVNTEAFF.

The V gene is TRBV7-8, the J gene TRBJ1-5, with D possibly matching TRBD1 (6 bases). V was pared by 1 base and J by 5 bases, with 15 bases between. Germline CDR1 and CDR2: SGHVS and FQNEAQ. This CDR3 contains 16 residues. The CDR3 region is CASSLVRGQPYQPQHF. As DNA, the CDR3 is TGTGCCAGCAGCTTAGTTCGAGGACAGCCCTATCAGCCCCAGCATTTT.

This chain links TRBV5-1 with TRBJ1-1, with a tentative D call TRBD1 (5 bases). The CDR3 contains 15 residues. Germline lookup yields CDR1 SGHRS and CDR2 YFSETQ. Trimming shortened V by 0 bases and J by 5 bases, and 14 bases separated the two germline ends. This CDR3 is CASSLAPTSGTEAFF. CDR3 nucleotide sequence: TGCGCCAGCAGCTTGGCCCCGACCTCAGGGACTGAAGCTTTCTTT.

The chain recombines TRBV4-1 with TRBJ2-5; TRBD2 matches at 9 bases. V trimming: 6 bases; J trimming: 2 bases; junction bases outside the gene matches: 4. The CDR3 consists of 14 residues. Per germline, CDR1 MGHRA and CDR2 YSYEKL. CDR3 sequence reads: CASSLREGQETQYF. DNA for the CDR3: TGCGCCAGCAGTCTGCGGGAGGGGCAAGAGACCCAGTACTTC.

The count of this clone is one. The V and J genes are TRBV14 and TRBJ1-1; TRBD1 agrees at 9 bases. The CDR3 is 15 residues long. The germline V gene has CDR1 SGHDN and CDR2 FVKESK. Trimming removed 3 bases from V and 1 base from J; junction bases left unmatched: 3. The CDR3 spells CASSQLQGANTEAFF. The CDR3 DNA is TGTGCCAGCAGCCAGCTACAGGGGGCGAACACTGAAGCTTTCTTT. Based on the CDR3 plus reference TRBV14 and TRBJ1-1, the full variable domain is EAGVTQFPSHSVIEKGQTVTLRCDPISGHDNLYWYRRVMGKEIKFLLHFVKESKQDESGMPNNRFLAERTGGTYSTLKVQPAELEDSGVYFCASSQLQGANTEAFFGQGTRLTVV.

This clone was seen more than once but under ten times. This sequence joins TRBV7-9 and TRBJ1-2; TRBD1 aligns across 7 bases. The CDR3 is 15 amino acids. The germline CDR1 and CDR2 sequences are SEHNR and FQNEAQ (reference sequence). The V segment lost 5 bases and the J segment 2 bases; nucleotides outside the gene matches: 8. This chain's CDR3 is CASSPSGTDNYGYTF. The CDR3 bases are TGTGCCAGCAGCCCTAGCGGGACAGACAACTATGGCTACACCTTC.

This sequence joins TRBV28 and TRBJ1-2; perhaps TRBD1 as D (6 bases). The CDR3 covers 15 residues. Trimming cost V 11 bases and J 4 bases, with 23 bases left between them. CDR1 MDHEN and CDR2 SYDVKM come from the germline V gene. The CDR3 reads CACGAGGGLPYGYTF. The CDR3 DNA sequence: TGTGCCTGTGGGGCGGGGGGCGGCCTCCCCTATGGCTACACCTTC.

V is TRBV28 and J is TRBJ2-6; TRBD1 agrees at 7 bases. Germline assignment: CDR1 MDHEN and CDR2 SYDVKM. V shed 7 bases and J 0 bases; nucleotides not matched to a gene: 6. The CDR3 is made up of 16 amino acids. CDR3 in amino acids: CASNTGDYSGANVLTF. As DNA, the CDR3 is TGTGCCAGCAACACAGGGGATTACTCTGGGGCCAACGTCCTGACTTTC.

This chain joins TRBV28 and TRBJ2-3, with D maybe TRBD2 (5 bases). From germline, CDR1 is MDHEN and CDR2 SYDVKM. The CDR3 extends over 15 amino acids. Trimming left V 4 bases short and J 0 bases short, with 11 bases between. The CDR3 sequence is CASSSFRTSTDTQYF. CDR3 sequence (DNA): TGTGCCAGCAGTTCATTCAGGACTAGCACAGATACGCAGTATTTT. Full variable domain (missing parts from reference TRBV28 and TRBJ2-3): DVKVTQSSRYLVKRTGEKVFLECVQDMDHENMFWYRQDPGLGLRLIYFSYDVKMKEKGDIPEGYSVSREKKERFSLILESASTNQTSMYLCASSSFRTSTDTQYFGPGTRLTVL.

The genes are TRBV7-6 and TRBJ2-1; D perhaps matches TRBD1 (5 bases). The CDR3 covers 15 residues. The germline gives CDR1 SGHVS, CDR2 FNYEAQ. V lost 1 base to trimming and J lost 10 bases, with 17 bases between them. The CDR3 nucleotides are TGTGCCAGCAGCTTAGATCAGGGCCCCGGTTGGGAGCAGTTCTTC. It is translated as CASSLDQGPGWEQFF.